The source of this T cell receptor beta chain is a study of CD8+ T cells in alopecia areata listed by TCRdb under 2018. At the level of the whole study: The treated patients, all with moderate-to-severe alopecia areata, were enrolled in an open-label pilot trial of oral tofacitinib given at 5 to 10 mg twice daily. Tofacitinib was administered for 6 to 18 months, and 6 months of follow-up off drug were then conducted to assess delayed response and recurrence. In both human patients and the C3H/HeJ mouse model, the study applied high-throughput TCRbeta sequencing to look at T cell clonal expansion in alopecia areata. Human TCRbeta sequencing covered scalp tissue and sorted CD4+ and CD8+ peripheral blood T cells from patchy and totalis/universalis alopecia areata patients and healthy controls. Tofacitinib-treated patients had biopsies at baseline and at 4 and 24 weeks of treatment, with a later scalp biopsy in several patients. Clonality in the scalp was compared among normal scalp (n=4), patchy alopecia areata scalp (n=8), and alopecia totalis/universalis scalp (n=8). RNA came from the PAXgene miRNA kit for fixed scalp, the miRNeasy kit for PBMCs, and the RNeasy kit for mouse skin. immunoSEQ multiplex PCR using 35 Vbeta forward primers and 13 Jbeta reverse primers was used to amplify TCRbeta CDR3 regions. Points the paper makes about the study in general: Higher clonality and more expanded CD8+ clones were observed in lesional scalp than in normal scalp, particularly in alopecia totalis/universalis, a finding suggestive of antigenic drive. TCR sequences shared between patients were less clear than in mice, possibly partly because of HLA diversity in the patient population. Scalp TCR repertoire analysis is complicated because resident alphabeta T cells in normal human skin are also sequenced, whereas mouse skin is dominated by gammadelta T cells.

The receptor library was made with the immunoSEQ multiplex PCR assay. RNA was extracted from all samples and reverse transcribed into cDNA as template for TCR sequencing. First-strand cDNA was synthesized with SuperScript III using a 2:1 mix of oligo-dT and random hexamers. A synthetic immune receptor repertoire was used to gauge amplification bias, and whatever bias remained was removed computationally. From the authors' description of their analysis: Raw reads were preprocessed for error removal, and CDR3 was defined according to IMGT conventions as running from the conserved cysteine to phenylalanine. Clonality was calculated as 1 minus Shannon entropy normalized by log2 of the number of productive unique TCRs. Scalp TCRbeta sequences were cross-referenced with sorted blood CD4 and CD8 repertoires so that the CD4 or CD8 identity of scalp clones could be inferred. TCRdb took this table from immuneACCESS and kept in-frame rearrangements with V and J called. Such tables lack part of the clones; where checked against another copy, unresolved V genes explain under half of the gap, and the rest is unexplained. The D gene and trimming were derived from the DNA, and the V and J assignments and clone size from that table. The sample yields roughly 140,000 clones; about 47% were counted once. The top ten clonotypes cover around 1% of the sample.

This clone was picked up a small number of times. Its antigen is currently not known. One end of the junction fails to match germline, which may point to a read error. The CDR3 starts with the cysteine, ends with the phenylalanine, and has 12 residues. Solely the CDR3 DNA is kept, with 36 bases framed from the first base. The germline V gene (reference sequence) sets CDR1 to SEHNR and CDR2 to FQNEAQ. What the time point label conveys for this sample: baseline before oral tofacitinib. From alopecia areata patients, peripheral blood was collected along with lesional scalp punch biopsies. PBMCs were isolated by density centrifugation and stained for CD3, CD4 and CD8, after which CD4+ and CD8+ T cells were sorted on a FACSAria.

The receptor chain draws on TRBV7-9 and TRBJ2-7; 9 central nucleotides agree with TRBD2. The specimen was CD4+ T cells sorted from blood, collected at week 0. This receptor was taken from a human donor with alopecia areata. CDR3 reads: CASSSRSGTSHF. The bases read TGTGCCAGCAGCTCGAGGTCCGGGACTAGCCACTTC.